The T cell receptor (beta chain) described here comes from a study of cytomegalovirus exposure and HLA in healthy donors. Study in general: In an earlier analysis, approximately 120 million unique TCR beta sequences were found from 200 million or so T cells. Among the 398 genotyped donors, 81% were placed in the Caucasian-associated ancestry cluster.

The donors (healthy individuals) were bone marrow donors. It was with 60 Vbeta and 13 Jbeta primers that the PCR ran. Only in-frame clones appear in the TCRdb table, and some are missing; sequencing was by immunoSEQ multiplex PCR. Here the sample spans 100,000 to 150,000 clones, approximately 64% being singletons. Germline lookup yields CDR1 LNHDA and CDR2 SQIVND (reference sequence). V gave up 6 bases and J gave up 10 bases, with 13 bases separating them. This CDR3 is built from 13 residues. The genes are TRBV19 and TRBJ1-6; D remains ambiguous. The specimen was PBMCs. The receptor was isolated from a woman aged 40 to 50 in good health and CMV-seronegative. The CDR3 loop is CASRQEGQSPLHF. For the CDR3, the DNA is TGTGCCAGTAGGCAGGAAGGTCAGTCACCCCTCCACTTT.